The rows below give T cell receptor beta chains drawn from one sample of a study of breast tumors, draining lymph nodes, adjacent tissues. TCRdb re-called the multiplex PCR reads with MiXCR, one entry per CDR3 protein. The sample records about 170,000 distinct CDR3 sequences, 25% to 40% being singletons. Material for sequencing was axillary lymph node tissue. These receptors were obtained from a female donor with breast cancer. Some clones in this sample may be carry-over from other donors' samples. Both conserved end residues are part of each CDR3. D genes are given only for firm matches. Expanded clones get a size class; other rows say once, few or many, or leave the size out.

>NA|TRBJ1-1|NA|TRBV28
TGTGCCAGCAGTCCCCAACAGTTTGAAGCTTTCTTT
CASSPQQFEAFF
>NA|TRBJ2-2|many|TRBV12-3/TRBV12-4
TGTGCCAGCAGGGTACAGGACACCGGGGAGCTGTTTTTT
CASRVQDTGELFF
>TRBD2|TRBJ2-1|NA|TRBV6-2/TRBV6-3
TGTGCCAGCAGTTGGACTAGCGGGGGGTACAATGAGCAGTTCTTC
CASSWTSGGYNEQFF
>TRBD2|TRBJ2-3|NA|TRBV24-1
TGTGCCACCAGTGGTTGGTATAGCGGGAGTTCTAGCACAGATACGCAGTATTTT
CATSGWYSGSSSTDTQYF
>NA|TRBJ1-4|NA|TRBV5-4
TGTGCCAGCAGCTTGGTAGGGGGGCCTATATCCGAAAAACTGTTTTTT
CASSLVGGPISEKLFF
>NA|TRBJ1-4|NA|TRBV15
TGTGCCACCAGCAGAGGTAGGGGTGGGGAAAAGCTGTTTTTT
CATSRGRGGEKLFF
>TRBD1|TRBJ2-1|NA|TRBV24-1
TGTGCCACCAGTGATTTGGGACGGGACAGGGGGAATGAGCAGTTCTTC
CATSDLGRDRGNEQFF
>TRBD2|TRBJ2-7|NA|TRBV6-5
TGTGCCAGCAAACTTAGCGGGAGTGCCTACGAGCAGTACTTC
CASKLSGSAYEQYF
>NA|TRBJ1-5|NA|TRBV10-3
TGTGCCACCGCGGGGGGCCAGAATAGCAATCAGCCCCAGCATTTT
CATAGGQNSNQPQHF
>NA|TRBJ2-2|NA|TRBV19
TGTGCCAGTAGCGCTTACACCAGGGAGCTGCTTTTT
CASSAYTRELLF
>NA|TRBJ1-2|many|TRBV19
TGTGCCTCCAAAGAGGGAGGGTATGGCTACACCTTC
CASKEGGYGYTF
>TRBD2|TRBJ2-1|many|TRBV5-6
TGTGCCAGCGGGGAAAGCGGGAGAGGTCGCGATGAGCAGTTCTTC
CASGESGRGRDEQFF
>NA|TRBJ1-2|NA|TRBV2
TGTGCCAGCACAGACAGAAGATCTGGAAACACCTTC
CASTDRRSGNTF
>NA|TRBJ1-5|many|TRBV4-1
TGCGCCAGCAGCCAAGAAGTCGGAAACCTCGGGCAGCCCCAGCATTTT
CASSQEVGNLGQPQHF
>NA|TRBJ2-7|many|TRBV24-1
TGTGCCACCAGTGATCGGGACACCTACGAGCAGTACTTC
CATSDRDTYEQYF
>NA|TRBJ1-5|NA|TRBV24-1
TGTGCCACCAGCGACGGTTATAGCAATCAGCCCCAGCATTTT
CATSDGYSNQPQHF
>NA|TRBJ2-1|many|TRBV12-3/TRBV12-4
TGTGCCAGCAGTTTCGGCGGTGAGCAGTTCTTC
CASSFGGEQFF
>TRBD2|TRBJ2-3|many|TRBV12-3/TRBV12-4
TGTGCCAGCGGACTAGCGGGGGGGAAAGATACGCAGTATTTT
CASGLAGGKDTQYF
>TRBD1|TRBJ2-3|many|TRBV10-3
TGTGCCATCAGTCTTCAGGGGGCAGATACGCAGTATTTT
CAISLQGADTQYF
>NA|TRBJ2-2|many|TRBV14
TGTGCCAGCAGCCCTCTGGGGTGGGCCGGGGAGCTGTTTTTT
CASSPLGWAGELFF
>NA|TRBJ2-5|many|TRBV28
TGTGCCAGCAGTTTGGGTTATGTAGGGGTCGAGACCCAGTACTTC
CASSLGYVGVETQYF
>TRBD2|TRBJ2-1|NA|TRBV25-1
TGTGCCGGCAGTGGCACTATAGCGGGAGGGCCCACTTACAATGAGCAGTTCTTC
CAGSGTIAGGPTYNEQFF
>NA|TRBJ2-7|many|TRBV5-1
TGCGCCAGCAGGGGTGCCTACGAGCAGTACTTC
CASRGAYEQYF
>TRBD2|TRBJ2-1|NA|TRBV20-1
TGCAGGAGTAGCGGGGGAAGTTGGAATGAGCAGTTCTTC
CRSSGGSWNEQFF
>TRBD2|TRBJ2-5|NA|TRBV20-1
TGCAGTGCTAGAGAAGACGAGGGTCTAGCGGGGGTTCTTGAGACCCAGTACTTC
CSAREDEGLAGVLETQYF
>TRBD2|TRBJ2-5|many|TRBV2
TGTGCCAGCAGTTCGACTAGCGGGGGAGGGACCCAGTACTTC
CASSSTSGGGTQYF
>NA|TRBJ2-3|many|TRBV20-1
TGCAGTGCTACCGGGACTTTCACAGATACGCAGTATTTT
CSATGTFTDTQYF
>NA|TRBJ1-2|NA|TRBV12-3/TRBV12-4
TGTGCCAGCAGGAATTCGAGCGATTATGGCTACACCTTC
CASRNSSDYGYTF
>NA|TRBJ2-3|many|TRBV24-1
TGTGCCACCAGTGATACGTATTCTCGCGGGCCTAGCACAGATACGCAGTATTTT
CATSDTYSRGPSTDTQYF
>NA|TRBJ1-1|NA|TRBV13
TGTGCCAGCAGCTTAAGGAGGAACACTGAAGCTTTCTTT
CASSLRRNTEAFF
>NA|TRBJ2-4|many|TRBV5-1
TGCGCCAGCAGCGCAAGCCCCGGACAAAACATTCAGTACTTC
CASSASPGQNIQYF
>NA|TRBJ1-5|NA|TRBV19
TGTGCCAGTAGACCAGGACGGAGCAATCAGCCCCAGCATTTT
CASRPGRSNQPQHF
>NA|TRBJ1-3|NA|TRBV20-1
TGCAGTGCGCCTTTACAGGTTTGGACTGCAAACAGCATATATTTT
CSAPLQVWTANSIYF
>NA|TRBJ2-7|NA|TRBV7-2
TGTGCCAGCAGCACCGACGGGGTTTCTAGGTTCGATGCGCAGTACTTC
CASSTDGVSRFDAQYF
>TRBD2|TRBJ2-3|NA|TRBV11-2
TGTGCCAGCAGCGGGGGACTAGCGGGAGGGCAAGATACGCAGTATTTT
CASSGGLAGGQDTQYF
>TRBD1|TRBJ2-7|many|TRBV2
TGTGCCAGCAACCTGGGACAGGGGCAGGTGCAGTACTTC
CASNLGQGQVQYF
>NA|TRBJ1-1|NA|TRBV7-9
TGTGCCAGCAGGTCCAAGGCGGGTTTGGACACTGAAGCTTTCTTT
CASRSKAGLDTEAFF
>NA|TRBJ1-2|many|TRBV4-3
TGCGCCAGCAGCCAAGGTCACGCTAACTATGGCTACACCTTC
CASSQGHANYGYTF
>TRBD2|TRBJ2-7|many|TRBV11-2
TGTGCCAGCAGCCCGGAGACTAGCGCTCCCTACGAGCAGTACTTC
CASSPETSAPYEQYF
>NA|TRBJ2-7|many|TRBV18
TGTGCCAGCTCATCCGAACCGACTAGAAACGAGCAGTACTTC
CASSSEPTRNEQYF
>NA|TRBJ1-1|NA|TRBV29-1
TGCAGCGTCGGACGGACCAACACTGAAGCTTTCTTT
CSVGRTNTEAFF
>TRBD1|TRBJ2-2|many|TRBV7-9
TGTGCCAGCAATGTGAGGGACAGGGCGGCCGGGGAGCTGTTTTTT
CASNVRDRAAGELFF